Listed below are T cell receptor beta chains from one sample, sequenced in a study of cytomegalovirus exposure and HLA in healthy donors. The table came from immunoSEQ multiplex PCR; TCRdb's copy has only in-frame clones and leaves some out. The listing records 200,000 or so clones. The material sequenced was PBMCs. Every receptor here comes from a girl aged 2-10 years in good health and CMV-seropositive. CDR3s include the opening cysteine and the closing phenylalanine or tryptophan. D genes are given only for firm matches.

d_gene: NA; j_gene: TRBJ2-2; len: 15; v_gene: TRBV7-6; CDR3nt: TGTGCCAGCAGCTTAGCACAGTTTTTCACCGGGGAGCTGTTTTTT; CDR3aa: CASSLAQFFTGELFF
d_gene: TRBD1; j_gene: TRBJ2-2; len: 15; v_gene: TRBV19; CDR3nt: TGTGCCAGTAGTATACTGGACAGGGGGAGCGGGGAGCTGTTTTTT; CDR3aa: CASSILDRGSGELFF
d_gene: TRBD2; j_gene: TRBJ2-1; len: 15; v_gene: TRBV10-3; CDR3nt: TGTGCCATCAGCGAATTCGGGAGGGCGGACAATGAGCAGTTCTTC; CDR3aa: CAISEFGRADNEQFF
d_gene: TRBD2; j_gene: TRBJ2-7; len: 15; v_gene: TRBV28; CDR3nt: TGTGCCAGCAGTTCGGGGGGAGGCCCTTCCTACGAGCAGTACTTC; CDR3aa: CASSSGGGPSYEQYF
d_gene: NA; j_gene: TRBJ2-5; len: 13; v_gene: TRBV10-3; CDR3nt: TGTGCCATCAGTGAGTCTTGGGTAGAGGCCCAGTACTTC; CDR3aa: CAISESWVEAQYF
d_gene: TRBD2; j_gene: TRBJ2-7; len: 17; v_gene: TRBV4-1; CDR3nt: TGCGCCAGCAGCCAAGAAAGGCCCAGCGGGAGATCCTACGAGCAGTACTTC; CDR3aa: CASSQERPSGRSYEQYF
d_gene: NA; j_gene: TRBJ1-5; len: 14; v_gene: TRBV28; CDR3nt: TGTGCCAGCAGTGTGGGCCTCAGCAATCAGCCCCAGCATTTT; CDR3aa: CASSVGLSNQPQHF
d_gene: TRBD1; j_gene: TRBJ1-5; len: 17; v_gene: TRBV5-5; CDR3nt: TGTGCCAGCAGCTTTTTTCAGGGGGCTGGCTGGAATCAGCCCCAGCATTTT; CDR3aa: CASSFFQGAGWNQPQHF
d_gene: NA; j_gene: TRBJ2-7; len: 12; v_gene: TRBV6-6; CDR3nt: TGTGCCAGCACCCCCGCGGGGTACGAGCAGTACTTC; CDR3aa: CASTPAGYEQYF
d_gene: TRBD1; j_gene: TRBJ1-1; len: 14; v_gene: TRBV7-3; CDR3nt: TGTGCCAGCAGCTCACAGGGGGCCGGGACTGAAGCTTTCTTT; CDR3aa: CASSSQGAGTEAFF
d_gene: NA; j_gene: TRBJ1-2; len: 12; v_gene: TRBV28; CDR3nt: TGTGCCAGCAGTTTAGGGGGGGACGGCTACACCTTC; CDR3aa: CASSLGGDGYTF
d_gene: NA; j_gene: TRBJ2-3; len: 13; v_gene: TRBV4-1; CDR3nt: TGCGCCAGCAGCCGAGAGTTCGCGAGTCCGGGGTATTTT; CDR3aa: CASSREFASPGYF
d_gene: NA; j_gene: TRBJ2-3; len: 13; v_gene: TRBV28; CDR3nt: TGTGCCAGCAGTCGAACAGGGCCAGATACGCAGTATTTT; CDR3aa: CASSRTGPDTQYF
d_gene: NA; j_gene: TRBJ2-5; len: 15; v_gene: TRBV6-1; CDR3nt: TGTGCCAGCAGTGAAAATTACGGGGGAGGAGAGACCCAGTACTTC; CDR3aa: CASSENYGGGETQYF
d_gene: NA; j_gene: TRBJ1-1; len: 13; v_gene: TRBV9; CDR3nt: TGTGCCAGCAGTACATCGGGGGTGACTGAAGCTTTCTTT; CDR3aa: CASSTSGVTEAFF
d_gene: TRBD1; j_gene: TRBJ1-2; len: 15; v_gene: TRBV7-8; CDR3nt: TGTGCCAGCAGCTTAGCATCCGGGACAGGCTATGGCTACACCTTC; CDR3aa: CASSLASGTGYGYTF
d_gene: TRBD1; j_gene: TRBJ1-2; len: 16; v_gene: TRBV28; CDR3nt: TGTGCCAGCAGTCCCTTATTTGACAGGGGGAATTCGGGCTACACCTTC; CDR3aa: CASSPLFDRGNSGYTF
d_gene: NA; j_gene: TRBJ1-3; len: 14; v_gene: TRBV6-6; CDR3nt: TGTGCCAGCAGTTACGGAGGATCTGGAAACACCATATATTTT; CDR3aa: CASSYGGSGNTIYF
d_gene: TRBD2; j_gene: TRBJ2-2; len: 18; v_gene: TRBV5-1; CDR3nt: TGCGCCAGCAGCTCGGGAACTAGCGGGAGACTCAACACCGGGGAGCTGTTTTTT; CDR3aa: CASSSGTSGRLNTGELFF
d_gene: NA; j_gene: TRBJ2-7; len: 16; v_gene: TRBV4-2; CDR3nt: TGTGCCAGCAGCCAAGATCCAGGGTCTCCTTTAGGCGAGCAGTACTTC; CDR3aa: CASSQDPGSPLGEQYF
d_gene: NA; j_gene: TRBJ1-1; len: 15; v_gene: TRBV7-3; CDR3nt: TGTGCCAGCAGCTTATATGCGGATGCAAACACTGAAGCTTTCTTT; CDR3aa: CASSLYADANTEAFF
d_gene: TRBD1; j_gene: TRBJ2-2; len: 17; v_gene: TRBV5-1; CDR3nt: TGCGCCAGCAGCTCGTTACAGGGGGCCAGAGGAACCGGGGAGCTGTTTTTT; CDR3aa: CASSSLQGARGTGELFF
d_gene: TRBD1; j_gene: TRBJ1-2; len: 13; v_gene: TRBV7-9; CDR3nt: TGTGCCAGCAGCTTTGGGACAGTCTATGGCTACACCTTC; CDR3aa: CASSFGTVYGYTF
d_gene: NA; j_gene: TRBJ1-5; len: 13; v_gene: TRBV6-5; CDR3nt: TGTGCCAGCAGCCCCGTGAGACAACAGCCCCAGCATTTT; CDR3aa: CASSPVRQQPQHF
d_gene: TRBD2; j_gene: TRBJ2-1; len: 15; v_gene: TRBV6-1; CDR3nt: TGTGCCAGCAGTGAGGGACTAGTAAGGGTTAATGAGCAGTTCTTC; CDR3aa: CASSEGLVRVNEQFF
d_gene: TRBD2; j_gene: TRBJ2-1; len: 14; v_gene: TRBV28; CDR3nt: TGTGCCAGCAGGACTAGCGGGAGGCGCGCTGAGCAGTTCTTC; CDR3aa: CASRTSGRRAEQFF
d_gene: NA; j_gene: TRBJ2-7; len: 13; v_gene: TRBV2; CDR3nt: TGTGCCAGCAGTGAGGCGGGGCTGGGCGAGCAGTACTTC; CDR3aa: CASSEAGLGEQYF
d_gene: NA; j_gene: TRBJ1-2; len: 14; v_gene: TRBV6-1; CDR3nt: TGTGCCAGCCTAGACCGGACAGCTAACTATGGCTACACCTTC; CDR3aa: CASLDRTANYGYTF
d_gene: TRBD1; j_gene: TRBJ1-1; len: 15; v_gene: TRBV19; CDR3nt: TGTGCCAGTCTCTCAGGGGGATTCTGGGGCACTGAAGCTTTCTTT; CDR3aa: CASLSGGFWGTEAFF
d_gene: NA; j_gene: TRBJ1-1; len: 16; v_gene: TRBV19; CDR3nt: TGTGCCAGTATCCCCTCTAGGTTATTAGGGAACACTGAAGCTTTCTTT; CDR3aa: CASIPSRLLGNTEAFF
d_gene: TRBD2; j_gene: TRBJ2-1; len: 16; v_gene: TRBV4-2; CDR3nt: TGTGCCAGCAGCCAAGAGGGGACTAGCGGCTACAATGAGCAGTTCTTC; CDR3aa: CASSQEGTSGYNEQFF
d_gene: NA; j_gene: TRBJ2-3; len: 15; v_gene: TRBV19; CDR3nt: TGTGCCAGTAGTATTTTGGGAGTCAGCACAGATACGCAGTATTTT; CDR3aa: CASSILGVSTDTQYF
d_gene: NA; j_gene: TRBJ1-1; len: 13; v_gene: TRBV7-2; CDR3nt: TGTGCCAGCAGCTCCCCTTTGTCCACTGAAGCTTTCTTT; CDR3aa: CASSSPLSTEAFF
d_gene: NA; j_gene: TRBJ2-3; len: 15; v_gene: TRBV2; CDR3nt: TGTGCCAGCAGTGAATTGGGGAAGGGGACAGATACGCAGTATTTT; CDR3aa: CASSELGKGTDTQYF
d_gene: TRBD1; j_gene: TRBJ2-7; len: 14; v_gene: TRBV7-9; CDR3nt: TGTGCCAGCAGCTTCAGGGACAGACCCTACGAGCAGTACTTC; CDR3aa: CASSFRDRPYEQYF
d_gene: TRBD1; j_gene: TRBJ1-1; len: 14; v_gene: TRBV6-5; CDR3nt: TGTGCCAGCAGCAAGGGACAGCAGAACACTGAAGCTTTCTTT; CDR3aa: CASSKGQQNTEAFF
d_gene: NA; j_gene: TRBJ2-7; len: 14; v_gene: TRBV7-9; CDR3nt: TGTGCCAGCAGCTCCCCGGCAGGGCCCTACGAGCAGTACTTC; CDR3aa: CASSSPAGPYEQYF
d_gene: NA; j_gene: TRBJ1-2; len: 16; v_gene: TRBV27; CDR3nt: TGTGCCAGCAGTTTTATGATATTGGGGGACATCTATGGCTACACCTTC; CDR3aa: CASSFMILGDIYGYTF
d_gene: NA; j_gene: TRBJ1-5; len: 14; v_gene: TRBV28; CDR3nt: TGTGCCGGCAGTCCGCCGACAGAAGGCCAGCCCCAGCATTTT; CDR3aa: CAGSPPTEGQPQHF
d_gene: NA; j_gene: TRBJ2-7; len: 13; v_gene: TRBV5-1; CDR3nt: TGCGCCAGCAGCCCGGGATGGAACTACGAGCAGTACTTC; CDR3aa: CASSPGWNYEQYF
d_gene: TRBD1; j_gene: TRBJ2-1; len: 16; v_gene: TRBV6-5; CDR3nt: TGTGCCAGCAGTTTTTACAGGGGTGGATCCTACAATGAGCAGTTCTTC; CDR3aa: CASSFYRGGSYNEQFF
d_gene: NA; j_gene: TRBJ2-3; len: 15; v_gene: TRBV9; CDR3nt: TGTGCCAGCAGCGTAACACGTTTGTTCGCAGATACGCAGTATTTT; CDR3aa: CASSVTRLFADTQYF
d_gene: TRBD2; j_gene: TRBJ2-1; len: 20; v_gene: TRBV2; CDR3nt: TGTGCCAGCAGTTCCCCTGGGACTAGTCGGGGTGGCGGCTCCTACAATGAGCAGTTCTTC; CDR3aa: CASSSPGTSRGGGSYNEQFF
d_gene: NA; j_gene: TRBJ1-1; len: 12; v_gene: TRBV28; CDR3nt: TGTGCCAGCAGTTTAATGGACAAGGTCGCTTTCTTT; CDR3aa: CASSLMDKVAFF